The 24 T cell receptor beta chains below were found in one sample sequenced in a study of PD-1 blockade in classical Hodgkin lymphoma. Every single patient, without exception, relapsed after autologous stem cell transplantation, and brentuximab vedotin exposure varied. The authors purified CD4+ T cells from thawed PBMCs by magnetic negative selection. Sequenced by immunoSEQ multiplex PCR; TCRdb stores in-frame clones only, minus some. The table has tens of thousands of clones, about three quarters seen once. The material sequenced was CD4+ T cells from blood, taken at baseline. Receptors were obtained from a human donor with classical Hodgkin lymphoma.

This sequence joins TRBV18 and TRBJ2-1; a possible D gene is TRBD1 (5 bases). CDR3 length equals 22 residues. The germline V gene has CDR1 KGHSH and CDR2 LQKENI. V was trimmed by 0 bases and J by 4 bases, leaving 31 bases between them. The CDR3 nucleotides read TGTGCCAGCTCACCACCTTTGTTCGGACGGACACCCCCCTTCTCGAGATACAATGAGCAGTTCTTC. It encodes CASSPPLFGRTPPFSRYNEQFF.

This clone has only a few counts. This sequence joins TRBV6-6 and TRBJ1-1; TRBD1 matches at 9 bases. The CDR3 covers 15 residues. Germline V CDR1 and CDR2: MNHNY, SVGAGI (reference sequence). V trimming: 6 bases; J trimming: 1 base; junction bases outside the gene matches: 6. CDR3 nucleotides: TGTGCCAGCAGACCGGGACAGGGAAGGAACACTGAAGCTTTCTTT. This sequence encodes CASRPGQGRNTEAFF.

The chain links TRBV29-1 to TRBJ2-2; tentatively, D is TRBD1 or TRBD2 (6 bases each). The germline V and J ends were trimmed by 4 bases and 3 bases, with 18 bases remaining between them. CDR3 size: 16 residues. CDR1 and CDR2 (germline): SQVTM, ANQGSEA. CDR3 in amino acids: CSVAGFGGLYTGELFF. CDR3 bases: TGCAGCGTTGCTGGGTTTGGGGGGCTATACACCGGGGAGCTGTTTTTT.

The chain links TRBV28 to TRBJ2-1, with TRBD2 as a possible D gene (6 bases). Trimming left V 6 bases short and J 2 bases short, with 17 bases between. There are 16 residues in the CDR3. The V gene's germline CDR1 is MDHEN and CDR2 SYDVKM. For the CDR3, the DNA is TGTGCCAGCAGGACTCGATGGTGGGGGGCCTACAATGAGCAGTTCTTC. Translated: CASRTRWWGAYNEQFF. The whole variable domain, filled in from reference TRBV28 and TRBJ2-1, reads DVKVTQSSRYLVKRTGEKVFLECVQDMDHENMFWYRQDPGLGLRLIYFSYDVKMKEKGDIPEGYSVSREKKERFSLILESASTNQTSMYLCASRTRWWGAYNEQFFGPGTRLTVL.

V usage is TRBV18 and J usage is TRBJ2-7; possibly TRBD1 or TRBD2 for D (5 bases each). CDR3 length equals 15 residues. V shed 3 bases and J shed 7 bases, with 19 bases lying between them. In germline, CDR1 is KGHSH, CDR2 LQKENI. CDR3 protein: CASSPRDLQLGEQYF. CDR3 DNA: TGTGCCAGCTCACCCCGGGACCTACAACTGGGGGAGCAGTACTTC. The variable domain in full, with the rest retrieved from reference TRBV18 and TRBJ2-7, is NAGVMQNPRHLVRRRGQEARLRCSPMKGHSHVYWYRQLPEEGLKFMVYLQKENIIDESGMPKERFSAEFPKEGPSILRIQQVVRGDSAAYFCASSPRDLQLGEQYFGPGTRLTVT.

The rearrangement links TRBV4-3 to TRBJ2-7; 9 bases align to TRBD1. The J segment lost 2 bases and the V segment lost 8 bases, leaving 10 bases of the junction unmatched. CDR1 is LGHNA, CDR2 YSLEER, per germline. The CDR3 runs to 15 residues. For the CDR3, the DNA is TGCGCCAGCTCACAAACAGGGGACAGGGCCTACGAGCAGTACTTC. The encoded protein is CASSQTGDRAYEQYF.

The J gene is TRBJ1-3, the V gene TRBV5-1; D is unresolved. The V gene lost 0 bases and the J gene lost 0 bases, with 10 bases spanning the gap. The CDR3 extends over 16 amino acids. From germline, CDR1 is SGHRS and CDR2 YFSETQ. CDR3 protein: CASSLVDPNSGNTIYF. The DNA for the CDR3 is TGCGCCAGCAGCTTGGTTGACCCTAACTCTGGAAACACCATATATTTT.

V is TRBV19 and J is TRBJ1-6; 7 bases line up with TRBD1. V dropped 3 bases and J dropped 0; count of bases not matched to a gene: 8. This CDR3 is built from 18 residues. Per germline, CDR1 LNHDA and CDR2 SQIVND (reference sequence). CDR3 residues: CASSMGTAPSSYNSPLHF. CDR3 coding DNA: TGTGCCAGTAGTATGGGGACAGCTCCTAGCTCCTATAATTCACCCCTCCACTTT.

The V gene is TRBV6-6, the J gene TRBJ2-1, with 7 nucleotides matching TRBD2. Germline V lookup: CDR1 MNHNY, CDR2 SVGAGI (reference sequence). Losses at the gene ends were 8 bases for V and 3 bases for J; bases not matched to a gene: 4. The CDR3 length is 13 residues. CDR3 amino acids: CASWGGGYNEQFF. CDR3 nucleotides: TGTGCCAGCTGGGGCGGGGGCTACAATGAGCAGTTCTTC.

J is TRBJ2-5 and V is TRBV29-1; unclear D gene. Per germline, CDR1 SQVTM and CDR2 ANQGSEA. The CDR3 contains 14 residues. Trimming pared 4 bases from V and 2 bases from J, leaving 14 bases between. Here the CDR3 reads CSVGVWGIQETQYF. The CDR3 bases are TGCAGCGTTGGAGTTTGGGGAATTCAAGAGACCCAGTACTTC.

The sample holds a few counts of this clone. The chain carries TRBV5-1 and TRBJ1-1; D is unclear. CDR1 and CDR2 from the germline V gene are SGHRS and YFSETQ. The germline V and J ends were trimmed by 2 bases and 0 bases, with 8 bases remaining between them. The CDR3 runs 14 residues. The CDR3 nucleotides are TGCGCCAGCAGCTTCCAGATCATGAACACTGAAGCTTTCTTT. The encoded protein is CASSFQIMNTEAFF.

This rearrangement joins TRBV30 to TRBJ2-7; TRBD1 agrees at 10 bases. This CDR3 comprises 13 residues. J was trimmed by 6 bases and V by 5 bases; bases with no gene match: 7. Germline V lookup: CDR1 GTSNPN, CDR2 SVGIG (reference sequence). CDR3 sequence reads: CAWSRDRGLEQYF. The CDR3 DNA reads as TGTGCCTGGTCGCGGGACAGGGGACTCGAGCAGTACTTC.

The chain combines TRBV30 with TRBJ2-7; weak D call: TRBD2 (5 bases). With 3 bases removed from V and 1 base from J, the gap between germline ends came to 10 bases. The CDR3 covers 13 residues. The V gene's germline CDR1 is GTSNPN and CDR2 SVGIG (reference sequence). CDR3 loop: CAWSPGISYEQYF. CDR3 sequence (DNA): TGTGCCTGGAGCCCGGGAATTTCCTACGAGCAGTACTTC.

The chain recombines TRBV11-2 with TRBJ1-1; 7 bases fit TRBD1. The CDR3 has 15 residues. J was trimmed by 1 base and V by 7 bases; bases with no gene match: 9. The V gene's germline CDR1 is SGHAT and CDR2 FQNNGV. The CDR3 nucleotides are TGTGCCAGCACCACGCAGGGGGGACGGAACACTGAAGCTTTCTTT. Translated: CASTTQGGRNTEAFF.

V is TRBV30 and J is TRBJ1-1; D gene ambiguous. V was clipped by 5 bases and J by 1 base, with 8 bases between them. Per the germline V gene, CDR1 is GTSNPN and CDR2 is SVGIG (reference sequence). The CDR3 is made up of 12 amino acids. The CDR3 DNA sequence: TGTGCCTGGGGTCAGGCGAACACTGAAGCTTTCTTT. This codes for CAWGQANTEAFF.

This clone was seen just once. The chain uses TRBV7-6 and TRBJ1-1; 7 bases are shared with TRBD1. V gave up 1 base and J gave up 4 bases; unmatched junction bases: 9. Germline V gives CDR1 SGHVS, CDR2 FNYEAQ. The CDR3 is 16 amino acids. CDR3 amino acids: CASSLGIDRAGTEAFF. CDR3 nucleotide sequence: TGTGCCAGCAGCTTAGGGATCGACAGGGCCGGCACTGAAGCTTTCTTT.

The V gene is TRBV5-1, the J gene TRBJ1-1; no firm D call. This CDR3 comprises 16 residues. V was pared by 0 bases and J by 5 bases, with 17 bases between. The germline CDR1 and CDR2 sequences are SGHRS and YFSETQ. This CDR3 is CASSLEGLLWGTEAFF. The DNA of the CDR3 is TGCGCCAGCAGCTTGGAGGGTTTGTTGTGGGGAACTGAAGCTTTCTTT.

This chain joins TRBV2 and TRBJ1-5; no firm D call. CDR1 is SNHLY and CDR2 is FYNNEI in the germline V gene. V lost 6 bases, J lost 0 bases, and 15 bases lay in between. CDR3 length: 16 residues. CDR3 nucleotide sequence: TGTGCCAGCAGCCATATTTCTTCTGGTAGCAATCAGCCCCAGCATTTT. Its translation is CASSHISSGSNQPQHF.

A single count supports this clone. V usage is TRBV5-1 and J usage is TRBJ2-1; no firm D call. V lost 1 base and J 8 bases, leaving 4 bases between the germline ends. The CDR3 runs to 11 residues. Per the germline V gene, CDR1 is SGHRS and CDR2 is YFSETQ. The CDR3 sequence: CASSLLHEQFF. The CDR3 bases are TGCGCCAGCAGCTTGTTACATGAGCAGTTCTTC.

CDR3 loop: CASSSQGAWTEAFF. Written as DNA, the CDR3 is TGTGCCAGCAGTTCGCAGGGGGCATGGACTGAAGCTTTCTTT. The V and J genes are TRBV6-6 and TRBJ1-1; 8 nucleotides agree with TRBD1. The CDR3 sequence is 14 residues long. CDR1 and CDR2 (germline): MNHNY, SVGAGI (reference sequence). J lost 5 bases, V lost 4 bases, and 6 bases had no gene match.

The chain links TRBV7-2 to TRBJ2-5; D is unresolved. Matching the DNA end better, TRBJ2-7 makes the J call doubtful. Germline lookup yields CDR1 SGHTA and CDR2 FQGNSA. The CDR3 sequence is 14 residues long. The CDR3 nucleotides read TGTGCCAGCAGCAGGACGGACCTCTCCTACGAGCAGTACTTC. Translating it yields CASSRTDLSYEQYF.

The chain has TRBV28 and TRBJ2-3, with TRBD2 identical over 9 bases. The V segment lost 7 bases and the J segment 2 bases; nucleotides outside the gene matches: 7. This CDR3 is built from 15 residues. The germline V gene has CDR1 MDHEN and CDR2 SYDVKM. The chain's CDR3 is CASKSSGAYTDTQYF. The DNA of the CDR3 is TGTGCCAGCAAATCTAGCGGGGCCTACACAGATACGCAGTATTTT.

The V gene is TRBV28, the J gene TRBJ2-5, with 8 bases that match TRBD2. This CDR3 has 17 residues. Trimming took 6 bases from V and 3 from J; bases not matched to a gene: 15. CDR1 is MDHEN and CDR2 is SYDVKM in the germline V gene. CDR3 region: CASSNLLAGGLKETQYF. The CDR3 DNA follows: TGTGCCAGCAGCAATCTACTGGCGGGGGGCTTAAAAGAGACCCAGTACTTC.

This chain uses TRBV19 with TRBJ1-2; D not certain. This CDR3 is 13 amino acids long. Germline lookup yields CDR1 LNHDA and CDR2 SQIVND (reference sequence). V lost 3 bases to trimming and J lost 3 bases, with 8 bases between them. The CDR3: CASSMGSYYGYTF. DNA of the CDR3: TGTGCCAGTAGTATGGGCAGTTACTATGGCTACACCTTC.